The rows below give T cell receptor beta chains drawn from one sample of a study of blood T cell repertoires in COVID-19. Generated by immunoSEQ multiplex PCR, the TCRdb table keeps only in-frame clones and is missing some. The sample consists of 200,000 to 250,000 clones, 82% of them appearing once. Sequencing was performed on peripheral blood. The origin of the receptors is a woman aged 80 or over with acute or convalescent COVID-19. Each CDR3 is given with its conserved first and last residue. Each record gives: CDR3 length, V gene, clone size, D gene, J gene, CDR3 DNA, CDR3 protein. D genes are given only for firm matches. Rows may omit the clone size; those that give it use once, few, many or a size class.

cdr3_length: 15
v_call: TRBV6-2/TRBV6-3
clone_size: NA
d_call: NA
j_call: TRBJ1-2
cdr3_nt: TGTGCCAGCAGTTCCCCCTCCTCTACAGGGCACGGCTACACCTTC
cdr3_aa: CASSSPSSTGHGYTF

cdr3_length: 18
v_call: TRBV7-8
clone_size: NA
d_call: TRBD2
j_call: TRBJ2-2
cdr3_nt: TGTGCCAGCAGCTTGAAGCTAGCGGGGGATCGTGATGCCGGGGAGCTGTTTTTT
cdr3_aa: CASSLKLAGDRDAGELFF

cdr3_length: 14
v_call: TRBV6-5
clone_size: NA
d_call: NA
j_call: TRBJ2-5
cdr3_nt: TGTGCCAGCAGTCCCCGGGGGGCAAAAGAGACCCAGTACTTC
cdr3_aa: CASSPRGAKETQYF

cdr3_length: 15
v_call: TRBV5-4
clone_size: NA
d_call: NA
j_call: TRBJ2-3
cdr3_nt: TGTGCCAGCAGATGGAACGGGGGTGGCACAGATACGCAGTATTTT
cdr3_aa: CASRWNGGGTDTQYF

cdr3_length: 15
v_call: TRBV5-8
clone_size: NA
d_call: TRBD1
j_call: TRBJ1-5
cdr3_nt: TGTGCCAGCAGCTTGGGGACAGGGATAATGGAGCCCCAGCATTTT
cdr3_aa: CASSLGTGIMEPQHF

cdr3_length: 15
v_call: TRBV7-8
clone_size: NA
d_call: TRBD1
j_call: TRBJ1-5
cdr3_nt: TGTGCCAGCAGCATCCGGGACAGGGGCGGTCAGCCCCAGCATTTT
cdr3_aa: CASSIRDRGGQPQHF

cdr3_length: 14
v_call: TRBV19
clone_size: once
d_call: NA
j_call: TRBJ1-5
cdr3_nt: TGTGCCAGTAGTATCGGACCTGGGGGGCAGCCCCAGCATTTT
cdr3_aa: CASSIGPGGQPQHF

cdr3_length: 11
v_call: TRBV5-6
clone_size: few
d_call: NA
j_call: TRBJ1-2
cdr3_nt: TGTGCCAGCAGCTTTGCCGGTGGCTACACCTTC
cdr3_aa: CASSFAGGYTF

cdr3_length: 13
v_call: TRBV5-5
clone_size: NA
d_call: NA
j_call: TRBJ1-6
cdr3_nt: TGTGCCAGCAGCTCGGGGGATAATTCACCCCTCCACTTT
cdr3_aa: CASSSGDNSPLHF

cdr3_length: 15
v_call: TRBV3-1/TRBV3-2
clone_size: NA
d_call: NA
j_call: TRBJ1-1
cdr3_nt: TGTGCCAGCAGCCAAGTTAGGAGCCTCAACACTGAAGCTTTCTTT
cdr3_aa: CASSQVRSLNTEAFF

cdr3_length: 13
v_call: TRBV19
clone_size: NA
d_call: NA
j_call: TRBJ1-5
cdr3_nt: TGTGCCAGTACCCACAGCGGAGATCAGCCCCAGCATTTT
cdr3_aa: CASTHSGDQPQHF

cdr3_length: 12
v_call: TRBV2
clone_size: NA
d_call: NA
j_call: TRBJ1-2
cdr3_nt: TGTGCCAGCAGTGAACTACAGGAGGGCTACACCTTC
cdr3_aa: CASSELQEGYTF

cdr3_length: 16
v_call: TRBV4-1
clone_size: NA
d_call: TRBD2
j_call: TRBJ2-1
cdr3_nt: TGCGCCAGCAGCCAAGGTTCGGGCGGGGGGGCGGTTGAGCAGTTCTTC
cdr3_aa: CASSQGSGGGAVEQFF

cdr3_length: 14
v_call: TRBV15
clone_size: NA
d_call: NA
j_call: TRBJ2-3
cdr3_nt: TGTGCCACCAGCAGAGTCCCACGGGGGGATACGCAGTATTTT
cdr3_aa: CATSRVPRGDTQYF

cdr3_length: 16
v_call: TRBV11-1
clone_size: NA
d_call: TRBD2
j_call: TRBJ2-1
cdr3_nt: TGTGCCAGCAGCCCCCTAGCGGGGGGCACCTACAATGAGCAGTTCTTC
cdr3_aa: CASSPLAGGTYNEQFF

cdr3_length: 14
v_call: TRBV13
clone_size: NA
d_call: NA
j_call: TRBJ2-7
cdr3_nt: TGTGCCAGCAGCCCCTCCGTAGATTACTACGAGCAGTACTTC
cdr3_aa: CASSPSVDYYEQYF

cdr3_length: 17
v_call: TRBV25-1
clone_size: NA
d_call: TRBD1
j_call: TRBJ1-5
cdr3_nt: TGTGCCAGCAGTGGGGGAGGACAGGTTTATAGCAATCAGCCCCAGCATTTT
cdr3_aa: CASSGGGQVYSNQPQHF

cdr3_length: 12
v_call: TRBV30
clone_size: NA
d_call: TRBD1
j_call: TRBJ2-4
cdr3_nt: TGTGCCTGGAGCCCAGGGGGAAACATTCAGTACTTC
cdr3_aa: CAWSPGGNIQYF

cdr3_length: 15
v_call: TRBV5-1
clone_size: NA
d_call: TRBD2
j_call: TRBJ2-1
cdr3_nt: TGCGCCAGCAGCAGTACTAGCGGCTCCTACAATGAGCAGTTCTTC
cdr3_aa: CASSSTSGSYNEQFF

cdr3_length: 15
v_call: TRBV2
clone_size: NA
d_call: NA
j_call: TRBJ1-2
cdr3_nt: TGTGCCAGCAGTGATGGGCAGGGGCCCAACTATGGCTACACCTTC
cdr3_aa: CASSDGQGPNYGYTF

cdr3_length: 13
v_call: TRBV7-6
clone_size: NA
d_call: TRBD1
j_call: TRBJ1-1
cdr3_nt: TGTGCCAGCAGCCCGGGACAGGGCTGGGGAGCTTTCTTT
cdr3_aa: CASSPGQGWGAFF

cdr3_length: 16
v_call: TRBV19
clone_size: NA
d_call: TRBD1
j_call: TRBJ1-2
cdr3_nt: TGTGCCAGTATAAAGTCGACAGGGGACACAGTTGACGGCTACACCTTC
cdr3_aa: CASIKSTGDTVDGYTF

cdr3_length: 14
v_call: TRBV9
clone_size: NA
d_call: TRBD1
j_call: TRBJ1-1
cdr3_nt: TGTGCCAGAGTCCCGGGACAGACTAACACTGAAGCTTTCTTT
cdr3_aa: CARVPGQTNTEAFF

cdr3_length: 14
v_call: TRBV7-2
clone_size: NA
d_call: NA
j_call: TRBJ2-1
cdr3_nt: TGTGCCAGCAGCCGGGTAGGCAGTGACAATGAGCAGTTCTTC
cdr3_aa: CASSRVGSDNEQFF